This TCR beta chain was captured in a study of blood T cell repertoires in COVID-19. Study information: Specimens from acute and convalescent COVID-19 originated in the United States, Italy and Spain. Sources were T cells, B-cell-depleted T cells, or PBMCs; the material itself was cDNA or gDNA.

In the case of this clone: This sequence may be a read error, since a much larger clone differs from it by one base. Different DNA sequences within this sample yield the same CDR3.

CDR3 length: 14 amino acids. The germline gives CDR1 MNHNS, CDR2 SASEGT. Trimming pared 2 bases from V and 2 bases from J, leaving 4 bases between. For recovered donors of Cohort 3, there were two negative PCRs, clearance, or symptom resolution. Original analysis: Counts of nucleated cells, estimated from reference gene primer amplification, were obtained. Data came from immunoSEQ multiplex PCR; TCRdb stores just in-frame clones and leaves some out. D and trimming come from the DNA, and the V and J calls and clone size come from that table. This table has about 330,000 clones, about 87% appearing once.

The specimen sequenced was PBMCs or T cells enriched from blood (not recorded which). The chain employs TRBV6-1 and TRBJ2-6; D ambiguous. The clonotype originates from a man younger than 40 who had recovered from COVID-19. The CDR3 spells CASSELPGANVLTF. The DNA for the CDR3 is TGTGCCAGCAGTGAACTACCTGGGGCCAACGTCCTGACTTTC.